This T cell receptor beta chain was captured in a study of blood T cell repertoires in COVID-19. Using immunoSEQ multiplex PCR, the repertoire was profiled, and TCRdb retains in-frame clones only, with some absent. Of roughly 280,000 clones detected, nearly 90% appear once; the ten largest clones hold roughly 1.9%. After removal of 3 bases from V and 2 bases from J, the junction contained 4 bases not matched to a gene. Germline CDR1 reads SGDLS; CDR2 reads YYNGEE. The CDR3 has 14 amino acids. Sequenced material: PBMCs or T cells enriched from blood (not recorded which). The rearrangement joins TRBV9 to TRBJ1-1; 7 nucleotides agree with TRBD1. This TCR was sampled from a woman aged 60-75 years who had recovered from COVID-19. In DNA, the CDR3 is TGTGCCAGCAGCGCAGGGGGAGTTAACACTGAAGCTTTCTTT. It is translated as CASSAGGVNTEAFF.